This TCR beta chain was recovered during a study of blood T cell repertoires in COVID-19 (dated by TCRdb to about 2020). With regard to the full study: Collaborator samples came from the United States, Italy and Spain and covered acute and convalescent phases of COVID-19. The prospective study material was composed of cDNA or gDNA derived from T cells, B-cell-depleted T cells, or PBMCs. Deeply sampled blood TCRbeta repertoires from subjects exposed to, actively infected with, or recovered from COVID-19 were included in the dataset. The repertoires were released in a freely available public database intended as a resource for research on the immune response to SARS-CoV-2. Samples came from the ongoing ImmuneRACE study (first 160 participants) plus 1,254 subjects from 6 global collaborators. A de-identified subject ID, COVID-19 status, age in years and sex were almost always included in the sample metadata. Where available, HLA class I and class II types were taken from metadata supplied by the sample provider and were not determined by assay-based typing.

In Seattle, one collaborating source enrolled patients while the infection was active and tracked those patients longitudinally over the course of disease. The collaborating institutions used their own protocols to collect whole blood in K2EDTA tubes. Collaborator samples were shipped for TCRbeta analysis as frozen whole blood, isolated PBMCs, or DNA extracted from either sample type. TCRbeta CDR3 regions were amplified from genomic DNA using the immunoSEQ Assay, a bias-controlled multiplex PCR. In the source study's methods: Nucleated cell counts per sample were estimated from amplification of reference gene primers within the assay. Sequence reads were collapsed and filtered to measure the absolute abundance of every unique TCRbeta CDR3 rearrangement. Productive Simpson clonality was computed per sample as the square root of Simpson's diversity index over productive rearrangements. Sourced from immuneACCESS, this table was stored by TCRdb with only in-frame sequences that have V and J called. A share of the clones is absent; for the studies checked, an unresolved V gene accounts for under half, and the remainder has no known explanation. The DNA was the basis for D and trimming; V, J and clone size are from that table. For this sample there are fewer than 300,000 clones; 91% appear just once. Clones ranked in the top ten supply about 2.2% of the sample.

Points on this clone: No antigen is known for it. No quality values exist for individual bases; no much larger clone is one base distant.

Including the terminal cysteine and phenylalanine, the CDR3 comprises 19 residues. Here the CDR3 DNA is all that survives: 57 bases in frame from base 1. V is trimmed back by 2 bases and J by 1 base, and the junction contains 14 bases that no gene match accounts for. CDR1 and CDR2 (SGHTA, FQGNSA) derive from the germline V gene. Findings and caveats that apply to the study as a whole: The quantity of clinical and demographic metadata differed by source and by participant and was supplied without curation.

The sequencing sample was made of peripheral blood. Recombination joined TRBV7-2 with TRBJ2-3; TRBD1 matches 8 bases in the middle. The source of this sequence is a woman aged 25 to 45 with COVID-19, enrolled during active disease. Here is the DNA: TGTGCCAGCAGCTTAAGGATTAGGGGCCAGGGGGCGGGCACAGATACGCAGTATTTT. Translated, this gives CASSLRIRGQGAGTDTQYF.